The present entry profiles one TCR beta chain with its context. This record comes from a study of blood T cell repertoires in COVID-19. Study as a whole: Samples taken during acute and convalescent COVID-19 were collected in the United States, Italy and Spain. Sources were T cells, B-cell-depleted T cells, or PBMCs; the material itself was cDNA or gDNA.

Original handling: Researchers report that nucleated cell counts were estimated from reference gene primer amplification. Libraries were prepared by immunoSEQ multiplex PCR; TCRdb keeps only in-frame clonotypes and omits some of them. The V and J calls and clone size come from that table; D and trimming were worked out from the DNA. The repertoire has 250,000 or so clones, around 84% of them found once; the top ten carry around 2.4%. CDR1 is SGHAT, CDR2 FQNNGV, per germline. The CDR3 has 13 amino acids. Trimming removed 1 base from V and 2 bases from J, with 5 bases in between. The specimen was peripheral blood. V usage is TRBV11-2 and J usage is TRBJ1-1; D unclear. This clonotype was obtained from a man aged 35-49 years who had recovered from COVID-19. In DNA form, the CDR3 reads TGTGCCAGCAGCTTAGGACTAAACACTGAAGCTTTCTTT. Its protein is CASSLGLNTEAFF.